Listed here are 26 T cell receptor beta chains from one sample, sequenced in a study of glioma-infiltrating T cells after dendritic cell vaccination. Measured with immunoSEQ multiplex PCR; TCRdb has only the in-frame clones, and not every one. The table has around 89,000 clones, just over 85% seen once. Material: blood, obtained before dendritic cell vaccination. The origin of the receptors is a human donor with glioblastoma.

This clone showed up just a few times. V gene TRBV7-6 combines with J gene TRBJ2-1; 12 bases fit TRBD2. There are 16 residues in the CDR3. V lost 2 bases to trimming and J lost 5 bases; unmatched junction nucleotides: 4. Germline values: CDR1 SGHVS, CDR2 FNYEAQ. CDR3 bases: TGTGCCAGCAGCTTACCTAGCGGGGGGGTCCACAATGAGCAGTTCTTC. Protein product: CASSLPSGGVHNEQFF.

CDR3 nucleotides: TGTGCCACCAGCAGAGACGGGTCAGGGGGCGTTTATGAGCAGTTCTTC. Residues: CATSRDGSGGVYEQFF. This chain joins TRBV15 and TRBJ2-1; the match to TRBD1 covers 8 bases. Germline CDR1 and CDR2: LNHNV and YYDKDF (reference sequence). The V gene end was trimmed by 0 bases and the J gene end by 8 bases; junction bases not matched to a gene: 9. The CDR3 is 16 residues long.

The J gene is TRBJ2-5, the V gene TRBV21-1; the table's D call, TRBD2, has no DNA check behind it. TRBV21-1 is tagged as a pseudogene. This CDR3 contains 13 residues. The CDR3 reads CASSKDFGETQYF. In DNA form, the CDR3 reads TGTGCCAGCAGCAAAGATTTCGGAGAGACCCAGTACTTC.

This chain joins TRBV11-1 and TRBJ2-7; TRBD2 agrees at 12 bases. Trimming removed 5 bases from V and 3 bases from J; junction bases left unmatched: 5. The CDR3 covers 15 residues. The germline CDR1 and CDR2 sequences are SGHAT and FQDESV (reference sequence). As DNA, the CDR3 is TGTGCCAGCAGCCCTAGACTAGCGGGGGACTACGAGCAGTACTTC. Amino acids: CASSPRLAGDYEQYF.

J is TRBJ1-1 and V is TRBV6-1, with 8 bases lining up with TRBD1. The V gene end was trimmed by 4 bases and the J gene end by 4 bases; junction bases not matched to a gene: 5. The CDR3 totals 14 residues. In germline, CDR1 is MNHNS, CDR2 SASEGT. In DNA form, the CDR3 reads TGTGCCAGCAGTGCCTTAGGACAGGGCACTGAAGCTTTCTTT. It specifies CASSALGQGTEAFF.

The chain joins TRBV10-3 to TRBJ1-1; 7 bases fit TRBD1. This CDR3 region has 14 residues. The germline V gene encodes CDR1 ENHRY and CDR2 SYGVKD. Germline trimming cut 7 bases from V and 2 bases from J; bases unmatched to any gene: 7. CDR3 residues: CAITQTGANTEAFF. The DNA for the CDR3 is TGTGCCATCACCCAAACAGGGGCAAACACTGAAGCTTTCTTT.

The V and J genes are TRBV28 and TRBJ2-7; 7 nucleotides line up with TRBD1. V was pared by 6 bases and J by 3 bases, with 8 bases of the junction left unmatched. The germline V gene encodes CDR1 MDHEN and CDR2 SYDVKM. The CDR3 spans 14 residues. DNA for the CDR3: TGTGCCAGCAGGACTGACAGGGATTTCTACGAGCAGTACTTC. This translates into CASRTDRDFYEQYF.

V gene TRBV7-9 combines with J gene TRBJ2-7, with D perhaps TRBD2 (6 bases). V lost 7 bases to trimming and J lost 1 base, with 17 bases between them. CDR3 length equals 15 residues. Looked up from germline, CDR1 is SEHNR and CDR2 is FQNEAQ (reference sequence). The CDR3 DNA sequence: TGTGCCAGCAACACCCTGGAGGGAACTTCCTACGAGCAGTACTTC. Protein product: CASNTLEGTSYEQYF.

Only a few counts were recorded for this clone. The gene calls are TRBV29-1 and TRBJ1-2; D might be TRBD1 (6 bases). This CDR3 is built from 12 residues. Looked up from germline, CDR1 is SQVTM and CDR2 is ANQGSEA. V lost 6 bases, J lost 8 bases, and 16 bases lay in between. The CDR3 region is CSVAFGGEGYTF. The CDR3 DNA sequence: TGCAGCGTCGCTTTTGGGGGCGAAGGCTACACCTTC.

The CDR3 DNA reads as TGTGCCAGTAGAGTAGGGGCTGATGGCTACACCTTC. It codes for CASRVGADGYTF. The chain joins TRBV19 to TRBJ1-2; maybe TRBD1 (5 bases). V was shortened by 6 bases and J by 6 bases, with 11 bases between the two germline ends. The CDR3 is 12 residues long. CDR1 and CDR2 (germline): LNHDA, SQIVND (reference sequence).

The chain couples TRBV29-1 to TRBJ2-2, with D perhaps matching TRBD2 (6 bases). Germline V CDR1 and CDR2: SQVTM, ANQGSEA. V dropped 7 bases and J dropped 0 bases, with 9 bases sitting between them. The CDR3 totals 13 residues. The DNA of the CDR3 is TGCAGCGCCCGGGGGACGAACACCGGGGAGCTGTTTTTT. It is translated as CSARGTNTGELFF.

The chain combines TRBV5-1 with TRBJ1-2, with a possible D match to TRBD1 (6 bases). In germline, CDR1 is SGHRS, CDR2 YFSETQ. This CDR3 comprises 17 residues. The V and J ends lost 0 bases and 4 bases respectively, with 19 bases between them. The CDR3 reads CASSLVQGESLTYGYTF. CDR3 in DNA: TGCGCCAGCAGCTTGGTACAGGGAGAGTCCCTAACCTATGGCTACACCTTC.

This rearrangement joins TRBV5-1 to TRBJ2-3; TRBD2 agrees at 7 bases. V gave up 2 bases and J gave up 4 bases; unmatched junction bases: 7. The CDR3 consists of 15 residues. Germline values: CDR1 SGHRS, CDR2 YFSETQ. As DNA, the CDR3 is TGCGCCAGCAGCTTCGGGGGAGGGCCGTCAGATACGCAGTATTTT. It yields the protein CASSFGGGPSDTQYF. Variable domain in full (rest from reference TRBV5-1 and TRBJ2-3): KAGVTQTPRYLIKTRGQQVTLSCSPISGHRSVSWYQQTPGQGLQFLFEYFSETQRNKGNFPGRFSGRQFSNSRSEMNVSTLELGDSALYLCASSFGGGPSDTQYFGPGTRLTVL.

The CDR3 DNA follows: TGTGCCAGCAGTGGGTGGCGGGACAATGAGCAGTTCTTC. Translating it yields CASSGWRDNEQFF. This sequence joins TRBV2 and TRBJ2-1; tentatively, D is TRBD2 (5 bases). The V gene lost 4 bases and the J gene lost 5 bases, with 9 bases spanning the gap. Germline CDR1 and CDR2: SNHLY and FYNNEI. The CDR3 totals 13 residues.

This chain connects TRBV6-1 to TRBJ1-5; D may be TRBD1 (5 bases). The CDR3 covers 17 residues. The V end was cut by 2 bases, the J end by 0 bases, with 14 bases between. Germline CDR1 and CDR2: MNHNS and SASEGT. CDR3 in amino acids: CASSESGVQNSNQPQHF. The CDR3, as DNA: TGTGCCAGCAGTGAATCGGGGGTACAGAATAGCAATCAGCCCCAGCATTTT.

This chain uses TRBV18 with TRBJ2-3; D perhaps matches TRBD2 (6 bases). This CDR3 has 12 amino acids. Trimming removed 4 bases from V and 4 bases from J, with 6 bases in between. Germline lookup yields CDR1 KGHSH and CDR2 LQKENI. The CDR3 coding sequence is TGTGCCAGCTCACGGGGGGCAGATACGCAGTATTTT. It specifies CASSRGADTQYF.

The chain uses TRBV6-1 and TRBJ2-5; D perhaps matches TRBD1 (5 bases). Deletions cut 4 bases from V and 5 bases from J, with 14 bases between. The germline gives CDR1 MNHNS, CDR2 SASEGT. The CDR3 spans 14 residues. The CDR3 protein is CASSGFRGDETQYF. The CDR3 DNA reads as TGTGCCAGCAGTGGTTTTAGGGGTGATGAGACCCAGTACTTC.

This sequence joins TRBV5-6 and TRBJ2-3, with a tentative D call TRBD2 (7 bases). CDR3 length: 17 amino acids. The germline V gene encodes CDR1 SGHDT and CDR2 YYEEEE. V was trimmed by 5 bases and J by 6 bases, leaving 25 bases between them. CDR3 sequence: CASRFGSGGRRLDTQYF. CDR3 in DNA: TGTGCCAGCAGGTTTGGGTCCGGGGGGCGGAGATTGGATACGCAGTATTTT. Full variable domain (remainder filled in from reference TRBV5-6 and TRBJ2-3): DAGVTQSPTHLIKTRGQQVTLRCSPKSGHDTVSWYQQALGQGPQFIFQYYEEEERQRGNFPDRFSGHQFPNYSSELNVNALLLGDSALYLCASRFGSGGRRLDTQYFGPGTRLTVL.

The V and J genes are TRBV2 and TRBJ1-5, with D perhaps TRBD1 (5 bases). The CDR3 totals 15 residues. Germline-derived CDR1 and CDR2 are SNHLY and FYNNEI. V was pared by 6 bases and J by 6 bases, with 18 bases between. The CDR3 coding sequence is TGTGCCAGCAGCACTGAGGTAGGGGTAGGTCAGCCCCAGCATTTT. As protein: CASSTEVGVGQPQHF.

This clone was recorded a few times. The CDR3 here is CASSPFTGTGVNEQYF. In DNA, the CDR3 is TGCGCCAGCAGTCCCTTTACCGGGACAGGGGTGAACGAGCAGTACTTC. The V gene is TRBV4-3, the J gene TRBJ2-7, with 10 bases lining up with TRBD1. The CDR3 contains 16 residues. The junction had 13 bases not matched to a gene; V was cut back by 6 bases and J by 5 bases. Germline CDR1 is LGHNA and CDR2 is YSLEER.

The chain couples TRBV5-3 to TRBJ1-4; TRBD1 agrees at 9 bases. TRBV5-3 is an ORF for which the function is uncertain. The ends lost 0 bases at V and 3 bases at J; junction bases unmatched: 9. This CDR3 is built from 18 residues. The CDR3 reads CARSLASDRGRSNEKLFF. In nucleotides, the CDR3 is TGTGCCAGAAGCTTGGCCTCGGACAGGGGTCGATCTAATGAAAAACTGTTTTTT.

V usage is TRBV14 and J usage is TRBJ2-5; no clear D gene. From germline, CDR1 is SGHDN and CDR2 FVKESK. The CDR3 has 15 residues. The V and J ends lost 1 base and 5 bases respectively, with 14 bases between them. The CDR3 reads CASSQGHTIFETQYF. The DNA for the CDR3 is TGTGCCAGCAGCCAAGGACATACCATATTCGAGACCCAGTACTTC.

The chain couples TRBV4-2 to TRBJ2-4; 8 nucleotides line up with TRBD1. V lost 3 bases to trimming and J lost 4 bases; unmatched junction nucleotides: 8. The germline V gene encodes CDR1 LGHNA and CDR2 YNFKEQ. The CDR3 extends over 16 amino acids. The CDR3: CASSHPQGGGKNIQYF. The CDR3 DNA reads as TGTGCCAGCAGCCACCCACAGGGGGGAGGAAAAAACATTCAGTACTTC.

The chain links TRBV18 to TRBJ2-7; a weak D match, TRBD1 (6 bases). The CDR3 is 15 residues long. Per the germline V gene, CDR1 is KGHSH and CDR2 is LQKENI. Trimming shortened V by 1 base and J by 2 bases, and 12 bases separated the two germline ends. The CDR3 DNA sequence: TGTGCCAGCTCACCACTTGACAGGAGCCCCTACGAGCAGTACTTC. Encoded protein: CASSPLDRSPYEQYF. Complete variable domain (other parts from reference TRBV18 and TRBJ2-7): NAGVMQNPRHLVRRRGQEARLRCSPMKGHSHVYWYRQLPEEGLKFMVYLQKENIIDESGMPKERFSAEFPKEGPSILRIQQVVRGDSAAYFCASSPLDRSPYEQYFGPGTRLTVT.

The rearrangement links TRBV5-1 to TRBJ2-1; D ambiguous. With 2 bases removed from V and 3 bases from J, the gap between germline ends came to 12 bases. The CDR3 spans 15 residues. Germline V gene data show CDR1 as SGHRS and CDR2 as YFSETQ. The CDR3 bases are TGCGCCAGCAGCTTAACCGATGGAGACTACAATGAGCAGTTCTTC. Encoded protein: CASSLTDGDYNEQFF.

V usage is TRBV9 and J usage is TRBJ2-3, with D possibly TRBD1 on 6 matching bases. This CDR3 is 16 amino acids long. From germline, CDR1 is SGDLS and CDR2 YYNGEE. V shed 0 bases and J shed 2 bases, with 13 bases lying between them. The CDR3 DNA reads TGTGCCAGCAGCGTAGCCCCGGACAGAAACACAGATACGCAGTATTTT. Encoded protein: CASSVAPDRNTDTQYF.